Listed below are T cell receptor beta chains from one sample, sequenced in a study of T cell repertoires in cytomegalovirus infection. Antigen specificity for these receptors is unknown. TCRdb ran MiXCR on the reads and lists one entry per CDR3 protein. The data show hundreds of thousands of distinct CDR3 sequences, approximately 46% seen once. The source was cultured PBMCs, collected from culture after CMV antigen stimulation. The receptors originated from a human donor in good health (CMV status not recorded). Some clones in this sample may be carry-over from other donors' samples. CDR3s include the opening cysteine and the closing phenylalanine or tryptophan. The D gene is left open where the match is weak. Clone size, where shown, is once, few, many, or a class for clones that have expanded.

>.|TRBD2|TRBV25-1|TRBJ2-5
CASSEPSGREETQYF
TGTGCCAGCAGTGAGCCTAGCGGGAGGGAAGAGACCCAGTACTTC
>few|TRBD2|TRBV2|TRBJ2-3
CASSGLADTDTQYF
TGTGCCAGCAGTGGACTAGCGGACACAGATACGCAGTATTTT
>.|TRBD2|TRBV4-1|TRBJ2-4
CASSQEGTTNIQYF
TGCGCCAGCAGCCAAGAGGGGACTACAAACATTCAGTACTTC
>.|.|TRBV19|TRBJ1-2
CASTLVMGAYGYTF
TGTGCCAGTACCCTCGTAATGGGAGCCTATGGCTACACCTTC
>many|.|TRBV7-2|TRBJ2-7
CASSLAPTYEQYF
TGTGCCAGCAGCTTAGCGCCTACCTACGAGCAGTACTTC
>.|.|TRBV10-3|TRBJ2-7
CAIKPGSPYEQYF
TGTGCCATCAAGCCGGGCAGTCCCTACGAGCAGTACTTC
>few|.|TRBV20-1|TRBJ1-1
CSARLALVGITEAFF
TGCAGTGCTCGCTTGGCGTTGGTGGGTATCACTGAAGCTTTCTTT
>.|.|TRBV12-3/TRBV12-4|TRBJ2-1
CASSFMRISYNEQFF
TGTGCCAGCAGTTTTATGCGAATCTCCTACAATGAGCAGTTCTTC
>few|.|TRBV4-1|TRBJ2-5
CASSPTRGQETQYF
TGCGCCAGCAGCCCGACCCGGGGACAAGAGACCCAGTACTTC
>few|TRBD2|TRBV5-4|TRBJ2-7
CASSLPSSGLHYEQYF
TGTGCCAGCAGCTTGCCCTCTAGCGGGCTACACTACGAGCAGTACTTC
>many|.|TRBV7-2|TRBJ2-7
CASSPRFFEQYF
TGTGCCAGCAGCCCCAGGTTTTTCGAGCAGTACTTC
>.|.|TRBV12-3/TRBV12-4|TRBJ2-4
CASSLDGKNIQYF
TGTGCCAGCAGTTTAGATGGTAAAAACATTCAGTACTTC
>few|.|TRBV11-3|TRBJ2-5
CASSLSRLGGNSQETQYF
TGTGCCAGCAGCTTAAGCCGCCTCGGGGGTAACAGTCAAGAGACCCAGTACTTC
>.|.|TRBV19|TRBJ2-1
CASNRDWAPLSYNEQFF
TGTGCCAGTAACCGGGACTGGGCCCCTCTATCCTACAATGAGCAGTTCTTC
>few|.|TRBV7-8|TRBJ1-2
CASSQGGGYTF
TGTGCCAGCAGCCAAGGAGGGGGCTACACCTTC
>.|.|TRBV4-1|TRBJ2-5
CASSPNADGSVETQYF
TGCGCCAGCAGCCCGAACGCAGATGGCTCGGTAGAGACCCAGTACTTC
>.|.|TRBV5-6|TRBJ2-3
CASSFGLPALDTQYF
TGTGCCAGCAGCTTCGGACTGCCCGCGTTGGATACGCAGTATTTT
>few|.|TRBV7-6|TRBJ1-3
CASSPTSAFSGNTIYF
TGTGCCAGCAGCCCGACCAGCGCGTTCTCTGGAAACACCATATATTTT
>.|TRBD2|TRBV18|TRBJ2-1
CASSRERTYNEQFF
TGTGCCAGCTCGCGGGAGAGGACCTACAATGAGCAGTTCTTC
>few|.|TRBV12-3/TRBV12-4|TRBJ1-2
CASSLTGYSRGYTF
TGTGCCAGCAGTCTCACAGGATACTCGCGCGGCTACACCTTC
>once|.|TRBV28|TRBJ1-1
CASSPLGGGTEAFF
TGTGCCAGCAGTCCCTTGGGAGGAGGCACTGAAGCTTTCTTT
>.|.|TRBV6-1|TRBJ2-1
CASRKSGSKSEQFF
TGTGCCAGCAGGAAAAGCGGGTCCAAGTCTGAGCAGTTCTTC
>.|.|TRBV28|TRBJ1-1
CASSLRQVEAFF
TGTGCCAGCAGCCTACGACAAGTTGAAGCTTTCTTT
>.|.|TRBV6-5|TRBJ1-2
CASSYVQAYGYTF
TGTGCCAGCAGTTACGTTCAGGCCTATGGCTACACCTTC
>few|.|TRBV6-1|TRBJ2-5
CASSEQIQETQYF
TGTGCCAGCAGTGAACAGATCCAAGAGACCCAGTACTTC
>.|.|TRBV12-5|TRBJ2-5
CASGLVRSAQETQYF
TGTGCTAGTGGTTTGGTACGGTCAGCCCAAGAGACCCAGTACTTC
>few|.|TRBV4-3|TRBJ2-7
CASSQVVGALYEQYF
TGCGCCAGCAGCCAAGTGGTGGGAGCGCTCTACGAGCAGTACTTC
>.|TRBD2|TRBV7-2|TRBJ2-7
CASSLVTGRPPYEQYF
TGTGCCAGCAGCTTAGTAACCGGGAGGCCCCCCTACGAGCAGTACTTC
>.|.|TRBV6-6|TRBJ2-5
CASSYSGQAQETQYF
TGTGCCAGCAGTTACTCGGGGCAGGCCCAAGAGACCCAGTACTTC
>.|.|TRBV3-1|TRBJ1-2
CASSQDVRGYTF
TGTGCCAGCAGCCAAGATGTAAGGGGCTACACCTTC
>.|.|TRBV11-2|TRBJ1-4
CASSLGRGNLNEKLFF
TGTGCCAGCAGCTTAGGGAGGGGCAACTTAAATGAAAAACTGTTTTTT
>.|TRBD1|TRBV6-6|TRBJ1-3
CASSPQGAGNTIYF
TGTGCCAGCAGTCCCCAGGGGGCTGGAAACACCATATATTTT
>few|.|TRBV7-8|TRBJ2-2
CASSLTGLPRTGELFF
TGTGCCAGCAGCCTGACGGGACTCCCTCGCACCGGGGAGCTGTTTTTT
>.|.|TRBV28|TRBJ1-2
CASSLFPYGYTF
TGTGCCAGCAGTTTATTCCCCTATGGCTACACCTTC
>few|TRBD2|TRBV7-2|TRBJ2-1
CASSLSSRASGNPPMFF
TGTGCCAGCAGCTTAAGTTCGAGGGCTAGCGGGAATCCCCCGATGTTCTTC
>.|.|TRBV11-1|TRBJ2-2
CASSLGQFPGELFF
TGTGCCAGCAGCTTAGGGCAGTTCCCCGGGGAGCTGTTTTTT
>.|.|TRBV10-3|TRBJ2-1
CASQGNVENEQFF
TGTGCCAGCCAGGGTAATGTGGAAAATGAGCAGTTCTTC
>few|TRBD1|TRBV7-6|TRBJ2-7
CASSRRRDRGSYEQYF
TGTGCCAGCAGCCGTCGGCGGGACAGGGGATCTTACGAGCAGTACTTC
>few|TRBD1|TRBV6-1|TRBJ2-1
CASCRDRAYNEQFF
TGTGCCAGCTGCCGGGACAGAGCCTACAATGAGCAGTTCTTC
>.|.|TRBV19|TRBJ1-5
CASTGAWGQPQHF
TGTGCCAGTACCGGGGCCTGGGGACAGCCCCAGCATTTT
>few|.|TRBV12-3/TRBV12-4|TRBJ2-6
CASSLSGRRSGANVLTF
TGTGCCAGCAGCCTCTCGGGCCGGCGCTCTGGGGCCAACGTCCTGACTTTC
>few|TRBD1|TRBV6-1|TRBJ2-1
CASTQSGTGSNEQFF
TGTGCCAGCACCCAGTCCGGGACAGGGTCCAATGAGCAGTTCTTC
>.|TRBD2|TRBV7-2|TRBJ2-1
CASSPHGAGGGNEQFF
TGTGCCAGCAGCCCCCACGGCGCGGGAGGGGGAAATGAGCAGTTCTTC
>many|.|TRBV7-9|TRBJ1-5
CASSFGGVSNQPQHF
TGTGCCAGCAGCTTCGGGGGGGTGAGCAATCAGCCCCAGCATTTT
>.|.|TRBV10-3|TRBJ2-5
CANGPGGAETQYF
TGTGCCAACGGGCCCGGTGGGGCGGAGACCCAGTACTTC
>few|.|TRBV12-3/TRBV12-4|TRBJ1-2
CASSPLLAGAYTF
TGTGCCAGCAGTCCCCTTTTAGCAGGGGCCTACACCTTC
>.|TRBD2|TRBV7-2|TRBJ2-1
CASSWGLAGAGEQFF
TGTGCCAGCAGCTGGGGACTAGCGGGAGCTGGTGAGCAGTTCTTC
>.|.|TRBV2|TRBJ2-3
CASSEVGSTDTQYF
TGTGCCAGCAGTGAAGTTGGGAGCACAGATACGCAGTATTTT
>.|.|TRBV7-2|TRBJ2-7
CASSLSAGNYEQYF
TGTGCCAGCAGCCTCAGCGCGGGGAACTACGAGCAGTACTTC
>.|.|TRBV11-2|TRBJ2-5
CASSQSFGETQYF
TGTGCCAGCAGCCAGAGCTTTGGAGAGACCCAGTACTTC
>.|TRBD1|TRBV12-5|TRBJ2-6
CASGPSTTGAVGANVLTF
TGTGCTAGTGGCCCTTCAACTACAGGGGCTGTAGGGGCCAACGTCCTGACTTTC